This T cell receptor (beta chain) appears in the sequencing data of a study of shared clonotypes between healthy human individuals. Findings and limits, study-wide: The low donor count limited represented genetic and exposure-history diversity. Relative to clonotypes present in all four donors, those not shared had lower generation probabilities.

Assay runs were performed at deep level. This table comes from immunoSEQ multiplex PCR, and its TCRdb copy is limited to in-frame clones, with some not included. The sample includes millions of clones, approximately 92% of them seen just once. The CDR3 length is 13 residues. Deletions cut 3 bases from V and 7 bases from J, with 7 bases between. CDR1 and CDR2 (germline): MRHNA, SNTAGT. Donors, healthy HIV-negative adults, lacked recent acute infections or vaccinations. Notes on this clone: The antigen is not known.

This TCR derives from a man aged 18 to 30 in good health. V and J are TRBV6-4 and TRBJ1-6; D uncertain. Sequenced input: naive CD4+ T cells sorted from blood. As for subset: CD45RA+ positively selected. CDR3 residues: CASSESRNSPLHF. CDR3 coding DNA: TGTGCCAGCAGTGAGTCGCGGAATTCACCCCTCCACTTT.